The clone carrying this TCR beta chain was observed many times. This entry is derived from a study of regulatory T cells in long-lasting Graves disease. Sequencing libraries for TCR beta were prepared with iRepertoire HTBI primers and Arm-PCR of CDR3 regions. Using its own MiXCR run on the multiplex PCR reads, TCRdb lists one record per CDR3 protein. This sample has 400,000 to 500,000 distinct CDR3 sequences, with 15% found just once. Time point specified: newly diagnosed GD, antithyroid drugs for less than 3 months. Construction of the TCR library relied on RNA isolated from PBMCs. Germline trimming cut 3 bases from V and 3 bases from J; bases unmatched to any gene: 3. This CDR3 comprises 14 residues. Germline CDR1 SGHNT, CDR2 YENEEA. The data also belong to a second study, concerning T cells in Graves' hyperthyroidism and ophthalmopathy. That source reports: Researchers ran a first-round RT-PCR on the TCR CDR3 using the HTBI primer set. Blood also held most thyroid clonotypes expanded beyond 0.001.

This clonotype originated in a woman aged 40 to 49 with Graves disease. The sample was peripheral blood mononuclear cells (PBMCs), taken at new diagnosis, from a patient treated with antithyroid drugs. V gene TRBV11-3 combines with J gene TRBJ2-7; TRBD1 matches at 9 bases. CDR3 amino acids: CASSFSGQGYEQYF. In nucleotides, the CDR3 is TGTGCCAGCAGCTTTTCGGGACAGGGCTACGAGCAGTACTTC.